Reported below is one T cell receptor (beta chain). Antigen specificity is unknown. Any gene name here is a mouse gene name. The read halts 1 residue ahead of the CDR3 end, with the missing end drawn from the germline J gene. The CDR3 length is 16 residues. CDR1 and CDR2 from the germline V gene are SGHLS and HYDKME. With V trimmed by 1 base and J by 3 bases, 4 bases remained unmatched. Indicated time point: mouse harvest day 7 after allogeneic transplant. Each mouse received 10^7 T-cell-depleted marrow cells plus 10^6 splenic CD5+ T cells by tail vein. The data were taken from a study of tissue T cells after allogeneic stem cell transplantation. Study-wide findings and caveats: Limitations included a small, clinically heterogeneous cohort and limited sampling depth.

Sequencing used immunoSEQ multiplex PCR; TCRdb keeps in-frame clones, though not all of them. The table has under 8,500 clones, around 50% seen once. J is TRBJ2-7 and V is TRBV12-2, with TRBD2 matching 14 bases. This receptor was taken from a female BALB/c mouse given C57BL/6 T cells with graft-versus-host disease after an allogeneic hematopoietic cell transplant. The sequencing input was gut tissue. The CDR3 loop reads CASSLPGLGGRYEQYF. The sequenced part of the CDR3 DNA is TGTGCCAGCTCTCTTCCGGGACTGGGGGGGCGCTATGAACAGTAC.